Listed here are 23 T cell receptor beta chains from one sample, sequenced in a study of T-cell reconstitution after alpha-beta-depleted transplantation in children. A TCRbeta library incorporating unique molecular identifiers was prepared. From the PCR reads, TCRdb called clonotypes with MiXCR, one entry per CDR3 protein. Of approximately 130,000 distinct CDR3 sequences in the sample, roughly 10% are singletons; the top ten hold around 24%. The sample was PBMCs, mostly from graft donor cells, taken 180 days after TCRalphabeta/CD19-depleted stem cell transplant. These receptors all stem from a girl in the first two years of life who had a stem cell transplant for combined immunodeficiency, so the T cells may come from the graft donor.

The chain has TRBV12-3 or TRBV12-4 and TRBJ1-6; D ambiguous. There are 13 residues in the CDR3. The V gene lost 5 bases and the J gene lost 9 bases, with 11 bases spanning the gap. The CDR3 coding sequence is TGTGCCAGCAGTCCACCTCCACGTTCACCCCTCCACTTT. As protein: CASSPPPRSPLHF.

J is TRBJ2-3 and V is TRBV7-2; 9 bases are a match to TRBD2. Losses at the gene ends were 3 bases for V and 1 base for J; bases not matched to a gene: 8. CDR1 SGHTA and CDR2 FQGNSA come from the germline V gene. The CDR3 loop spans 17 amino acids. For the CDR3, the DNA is TGTGCCAGCAGCTTGGTAGCGGGAGCGGAAGGCACAGATACGCAGTATTTT. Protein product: CASSLVAGAEGTDTQYF.

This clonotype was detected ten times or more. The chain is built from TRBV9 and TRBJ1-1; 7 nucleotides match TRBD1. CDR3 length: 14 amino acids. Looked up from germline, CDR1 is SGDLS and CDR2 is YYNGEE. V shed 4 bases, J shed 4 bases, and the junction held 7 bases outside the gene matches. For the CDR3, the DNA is TGTGCCAGCAGCTCACTAACAGGGGTCACTGAAGCTTTCTTT. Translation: CASSSLTGVTEAFF.

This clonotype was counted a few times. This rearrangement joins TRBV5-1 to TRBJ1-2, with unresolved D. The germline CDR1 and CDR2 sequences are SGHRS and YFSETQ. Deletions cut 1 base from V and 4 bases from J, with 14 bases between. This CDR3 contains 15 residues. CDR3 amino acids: CASSLMGSLPYGYTF. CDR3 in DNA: TGCGCCAGCAGCTTGATGGGCAGCCTTCCCTATGGCTACACCTTC.

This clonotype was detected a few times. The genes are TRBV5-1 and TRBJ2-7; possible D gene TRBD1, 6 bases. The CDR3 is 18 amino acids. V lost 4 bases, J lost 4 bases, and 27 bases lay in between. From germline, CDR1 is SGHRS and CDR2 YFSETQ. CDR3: CASSPALPRTVRFYEQYF. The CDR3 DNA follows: TGCGCCAGCAGCCCCGCCTTACCCCGGACAGTTCGCTTTTACGAGCAGTACTTC.

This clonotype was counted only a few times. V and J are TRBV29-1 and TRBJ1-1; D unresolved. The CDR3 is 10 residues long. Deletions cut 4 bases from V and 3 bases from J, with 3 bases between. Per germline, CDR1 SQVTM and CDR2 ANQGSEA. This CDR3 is CSVGYTEAFF. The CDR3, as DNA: TGCAGCGTTGGTTACACTGAAGCTTTCTTT.

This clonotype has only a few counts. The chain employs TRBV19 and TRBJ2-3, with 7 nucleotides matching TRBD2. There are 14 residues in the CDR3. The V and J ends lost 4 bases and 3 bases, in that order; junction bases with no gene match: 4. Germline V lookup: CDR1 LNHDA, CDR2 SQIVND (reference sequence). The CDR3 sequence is CASSREGRTDTQYF. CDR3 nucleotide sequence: TGTGCCAGTAGTAGGGAGGGCCGAACAGATACGCAGTATTTT.

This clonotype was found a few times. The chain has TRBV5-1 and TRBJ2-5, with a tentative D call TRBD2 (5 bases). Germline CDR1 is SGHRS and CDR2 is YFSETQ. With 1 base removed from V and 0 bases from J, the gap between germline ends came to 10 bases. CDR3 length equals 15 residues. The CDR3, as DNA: TGCGCCAGCAGCTTGCGAGGGCACCACCAAGAGACCCAGTACTTC. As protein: CASSLRGHHQETQYF.

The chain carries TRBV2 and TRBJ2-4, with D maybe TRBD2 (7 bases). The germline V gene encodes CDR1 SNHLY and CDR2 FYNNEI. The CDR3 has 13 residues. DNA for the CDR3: TGTGCAAGCCGGGGGGCAGGCAAAAACATTCAGTACTTC. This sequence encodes CASRGAGKNIQYF.

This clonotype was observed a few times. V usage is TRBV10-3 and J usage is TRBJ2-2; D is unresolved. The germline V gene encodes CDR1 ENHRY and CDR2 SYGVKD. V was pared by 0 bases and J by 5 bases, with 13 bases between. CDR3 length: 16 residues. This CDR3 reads CAISESRPLDTGELFF. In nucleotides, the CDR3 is TGTGCCATCAGTGAGTCCAGACCCCTCGATACCGGGGAGCTGTTTTTT.

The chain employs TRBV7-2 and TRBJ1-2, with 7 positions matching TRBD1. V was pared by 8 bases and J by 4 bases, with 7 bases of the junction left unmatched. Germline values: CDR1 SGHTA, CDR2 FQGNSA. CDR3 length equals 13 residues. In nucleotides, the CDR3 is TGTGCCAGCCGACAGGGAGGGAGCTATGGCTACACCTTC. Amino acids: CASRQGGSYGYTF.

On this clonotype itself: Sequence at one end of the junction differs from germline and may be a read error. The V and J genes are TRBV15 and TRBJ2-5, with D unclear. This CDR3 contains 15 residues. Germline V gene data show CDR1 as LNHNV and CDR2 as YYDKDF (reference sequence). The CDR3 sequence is CATSRDTGFQETHYF. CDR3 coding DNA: TGTGCCACCAGCAGAGATACGGGTTTCCAAGAGACCCACTACTTC. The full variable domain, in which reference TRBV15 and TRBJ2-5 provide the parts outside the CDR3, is DAMVIQNPRYQVTQFGKPVTLSCSQTLNHNVMYWYQQKSSQAPKLLFHYYDKDFNNEADTPDNFQSRRPNTSFCFLDIRSPGLGDTAMYLCATSRDTGFQETHYFGPGTRLLVL.

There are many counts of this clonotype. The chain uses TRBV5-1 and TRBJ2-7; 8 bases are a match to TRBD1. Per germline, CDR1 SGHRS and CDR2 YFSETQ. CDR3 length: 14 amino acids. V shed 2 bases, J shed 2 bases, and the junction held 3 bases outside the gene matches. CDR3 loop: CASSFLDRAYEQYF. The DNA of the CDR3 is TGCGCCAGCAGCTTTCTGGACAGGGCCTACGAGCAGTACTTC.

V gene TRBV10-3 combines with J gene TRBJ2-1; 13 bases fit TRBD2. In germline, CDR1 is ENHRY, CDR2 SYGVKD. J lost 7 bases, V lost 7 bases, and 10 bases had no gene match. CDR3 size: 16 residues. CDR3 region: CAITRQLAGGLNEQFF. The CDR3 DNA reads TGTGCCATCACCCGCCAACTAGCGGGGGGGCTGAATGAGCAGTTCTTC.

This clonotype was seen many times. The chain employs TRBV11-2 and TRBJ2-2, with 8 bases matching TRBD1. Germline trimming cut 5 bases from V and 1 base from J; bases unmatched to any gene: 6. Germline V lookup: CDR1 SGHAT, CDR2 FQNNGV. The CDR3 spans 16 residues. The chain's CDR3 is CASSGPGQVNTGELFF. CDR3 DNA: TGTGCCAGCAGCGGTCCGGGACAGGTGAACACCGGGGAGCTGTTTTTT.

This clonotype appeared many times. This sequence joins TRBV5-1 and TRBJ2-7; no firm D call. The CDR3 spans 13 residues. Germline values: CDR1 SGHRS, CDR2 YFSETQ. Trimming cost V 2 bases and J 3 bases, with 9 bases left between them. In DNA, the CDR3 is TGCGCCAGCAGCTTAGGGCAGATCTACGAGCAGTACTTC. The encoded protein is CASSLGQIYEQYF.

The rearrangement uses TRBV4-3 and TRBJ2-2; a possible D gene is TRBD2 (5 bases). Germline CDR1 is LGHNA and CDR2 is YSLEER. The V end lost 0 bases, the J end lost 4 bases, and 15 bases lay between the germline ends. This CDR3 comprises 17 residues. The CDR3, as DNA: TGCGCCAGCAGCCAAGAGAGGGCTCTCTGGGGCACCGGGGAGCTGTTTTTT. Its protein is CASSQERALWGTGELFF.

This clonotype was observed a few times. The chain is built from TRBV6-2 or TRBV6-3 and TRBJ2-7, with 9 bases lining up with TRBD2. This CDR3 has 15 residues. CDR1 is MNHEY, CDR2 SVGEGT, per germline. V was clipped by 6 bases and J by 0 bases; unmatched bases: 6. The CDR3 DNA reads TGTGCCAGCAGGATTAGCGGGGGACTCTCCTACGAGCAGTACTTC. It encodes CASRISGGLSYEQYF.

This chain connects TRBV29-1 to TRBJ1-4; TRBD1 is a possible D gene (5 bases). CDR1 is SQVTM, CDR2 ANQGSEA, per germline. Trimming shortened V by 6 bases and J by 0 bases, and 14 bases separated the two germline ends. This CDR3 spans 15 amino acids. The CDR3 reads CSVQQTGSTNEKLFF. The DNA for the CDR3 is TGCAGCGTGCAACAAACAGGATCAACTAATGAAAAACTGTTTTTT.

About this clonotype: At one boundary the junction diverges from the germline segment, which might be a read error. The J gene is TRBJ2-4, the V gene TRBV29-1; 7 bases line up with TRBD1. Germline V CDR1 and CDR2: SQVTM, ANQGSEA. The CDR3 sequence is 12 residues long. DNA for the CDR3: TGCAGCGTCGAAGAGACAGGGAGCATTCAGTACTTC. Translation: CSVEETGSIQYF.

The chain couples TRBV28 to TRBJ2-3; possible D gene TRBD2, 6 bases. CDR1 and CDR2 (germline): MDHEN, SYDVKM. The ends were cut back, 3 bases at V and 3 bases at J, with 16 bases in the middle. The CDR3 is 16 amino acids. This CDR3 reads CASSFEVRRETDTQYF. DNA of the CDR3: TGTGCCAGCAGTTTCGAGGTCCGGAGGGAGACAGATACGCAGTATTTT.

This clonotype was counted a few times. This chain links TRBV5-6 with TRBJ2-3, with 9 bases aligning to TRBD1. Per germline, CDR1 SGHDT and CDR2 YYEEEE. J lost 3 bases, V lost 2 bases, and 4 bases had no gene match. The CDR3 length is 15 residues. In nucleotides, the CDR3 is TGTGCCAGCAGCTTTGGGACAGGGCGGACAGATACGCAGTATTTT. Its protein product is CASSFGTGRTDTQYF.

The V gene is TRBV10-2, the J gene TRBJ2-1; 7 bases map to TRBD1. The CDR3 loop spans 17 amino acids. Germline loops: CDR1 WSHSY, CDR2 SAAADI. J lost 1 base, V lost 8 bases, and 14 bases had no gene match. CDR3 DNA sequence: TGCGCCAGCGGACCACTTGCAAAACAGGGGTCCTACAATGAGCAGTTCTTC. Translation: CASGPLAKQGSYNEQFF.